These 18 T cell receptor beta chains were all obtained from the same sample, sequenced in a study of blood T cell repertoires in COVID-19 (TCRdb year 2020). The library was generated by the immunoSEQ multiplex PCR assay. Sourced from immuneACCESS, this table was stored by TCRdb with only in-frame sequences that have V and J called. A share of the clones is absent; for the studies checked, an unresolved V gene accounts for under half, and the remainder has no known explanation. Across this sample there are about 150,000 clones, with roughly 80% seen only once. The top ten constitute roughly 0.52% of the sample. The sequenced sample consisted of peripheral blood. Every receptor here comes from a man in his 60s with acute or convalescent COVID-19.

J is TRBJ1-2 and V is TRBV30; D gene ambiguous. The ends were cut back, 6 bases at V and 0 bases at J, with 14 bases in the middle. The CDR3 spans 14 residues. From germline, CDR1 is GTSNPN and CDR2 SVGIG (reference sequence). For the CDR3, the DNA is TGTGCCTGCCGCCCGGGGATAGCTAACTATGGCTACACCTTC. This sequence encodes CACRPGIANYGYTF.

CDR3 residues: CASSLSGPTEAFF. The CDR3 coding sequence is TGTGCCAGCAGTTTGTCAGGGCCCACTGAAGCTTTCTTT. The chain links TRBV28 to TRBJ1-1, with a weak D call TRBD1 (5 bases). Trimming shortened V by 3 bases and J by 4 bases, and 9 bases separated the two germline ends. Germline CDR1 reads MDHEN; CDR2 reads SYDVKM. The CDR3 loop spans 13 amino acids.

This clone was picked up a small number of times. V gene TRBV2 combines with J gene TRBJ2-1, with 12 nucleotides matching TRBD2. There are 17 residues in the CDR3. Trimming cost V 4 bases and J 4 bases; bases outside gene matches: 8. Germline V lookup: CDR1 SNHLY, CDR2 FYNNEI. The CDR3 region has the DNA TGTGCCAGCAGTGTGGAGCTAGCGGGAGGGCCGTACAATGAGCAGTTCTTC. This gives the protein CASSVELAGGPYNEQFF.

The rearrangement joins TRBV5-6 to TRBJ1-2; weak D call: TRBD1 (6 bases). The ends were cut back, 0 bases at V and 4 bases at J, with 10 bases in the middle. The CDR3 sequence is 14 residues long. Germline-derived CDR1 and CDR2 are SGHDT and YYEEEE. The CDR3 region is CASSLAGQAYGYTF. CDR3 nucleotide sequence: TGTGCCAGCAGCTTGGCGGGACAAGCCTATGGCTACACCTTC.

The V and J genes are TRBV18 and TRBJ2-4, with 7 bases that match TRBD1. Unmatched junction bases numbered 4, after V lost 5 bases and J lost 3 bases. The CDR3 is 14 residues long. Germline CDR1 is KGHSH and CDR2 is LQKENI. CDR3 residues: CASSAGTDKNIQYF. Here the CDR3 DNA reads TGTGCCAGCTCAGCCGGGACAGACAAAAACATTCAGTACTTC.

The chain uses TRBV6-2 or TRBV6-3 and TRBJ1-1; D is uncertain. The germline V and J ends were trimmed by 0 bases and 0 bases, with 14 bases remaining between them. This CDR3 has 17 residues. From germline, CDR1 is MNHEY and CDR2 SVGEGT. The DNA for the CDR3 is TGTGCCAGCAGTTACTCGGGGAGGGCTGGGGTGAACACTGAAGCTTTCTTT. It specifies CASSYSGRAGVNTEAFF.

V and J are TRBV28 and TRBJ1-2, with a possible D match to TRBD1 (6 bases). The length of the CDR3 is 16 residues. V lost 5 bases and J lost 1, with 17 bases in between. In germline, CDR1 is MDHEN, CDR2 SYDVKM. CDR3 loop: CASSLRGGPINYGYTF. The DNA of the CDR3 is TGTGCCAGCAGTCTCAGGGGAGGGCCAATTAACTATGGCTACACCTTC.

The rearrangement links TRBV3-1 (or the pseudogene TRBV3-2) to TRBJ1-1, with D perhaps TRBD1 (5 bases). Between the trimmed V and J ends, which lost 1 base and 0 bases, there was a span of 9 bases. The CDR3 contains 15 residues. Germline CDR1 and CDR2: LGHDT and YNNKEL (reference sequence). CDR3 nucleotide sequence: TGTGCCAGCAGCCAAGCGACAGTGATGAACACTGAAGCTTTCTTT. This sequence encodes CASSQATVMNTEAFF.

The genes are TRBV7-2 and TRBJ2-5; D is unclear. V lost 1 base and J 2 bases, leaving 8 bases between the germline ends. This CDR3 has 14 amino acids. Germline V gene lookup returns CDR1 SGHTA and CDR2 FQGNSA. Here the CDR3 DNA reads TGTGCCAGCAGCTTAGGGGCAGAGCAAGAGACCCAGTACTTC. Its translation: CASSLGAEQETQYF.

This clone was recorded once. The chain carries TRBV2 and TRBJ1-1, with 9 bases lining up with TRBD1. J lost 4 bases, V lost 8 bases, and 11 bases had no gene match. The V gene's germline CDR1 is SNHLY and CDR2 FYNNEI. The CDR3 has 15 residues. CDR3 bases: TGTGCCAGCCGTTCGGGACAGGGCCTTCTCACTGAAGCTTTCTTT. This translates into CASRSGQGLLTEAFF.

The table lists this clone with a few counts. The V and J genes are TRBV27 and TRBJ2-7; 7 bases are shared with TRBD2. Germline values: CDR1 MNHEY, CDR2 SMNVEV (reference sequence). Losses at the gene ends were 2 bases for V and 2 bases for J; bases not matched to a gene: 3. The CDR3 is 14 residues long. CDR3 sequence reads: CASSLGTIPYEQYF. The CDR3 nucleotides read TGTGCCAGCAGTTTAGGGACTATCCCCTACGAGCAGTACTTC.

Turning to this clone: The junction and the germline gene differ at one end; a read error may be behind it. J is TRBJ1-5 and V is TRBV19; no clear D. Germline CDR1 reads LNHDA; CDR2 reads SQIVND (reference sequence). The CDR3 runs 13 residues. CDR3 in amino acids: CASKKFSSQPQHF. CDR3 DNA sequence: TGTGCCAGTAAAAAGTTTAGCAGTCAGCCCCAGCATTTT.

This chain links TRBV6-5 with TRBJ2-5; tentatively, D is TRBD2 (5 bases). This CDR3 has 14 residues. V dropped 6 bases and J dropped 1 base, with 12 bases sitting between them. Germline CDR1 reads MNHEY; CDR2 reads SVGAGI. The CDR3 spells CASRPGLGQETQYF. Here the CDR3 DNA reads TGTGCCAGCAGGCCTGGACTGGGCCAAGAGACCCAGTACTTC.

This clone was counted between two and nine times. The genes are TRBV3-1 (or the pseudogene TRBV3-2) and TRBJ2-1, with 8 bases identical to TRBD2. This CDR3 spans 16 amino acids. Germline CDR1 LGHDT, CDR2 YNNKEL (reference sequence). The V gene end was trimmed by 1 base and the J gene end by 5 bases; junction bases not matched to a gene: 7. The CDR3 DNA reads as TGTGCCAGCAGCCAAGGAGGCGGGAGGCCCCACAATGAGCAGTTCTTC. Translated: CASSQGGGRPHNEQFF.

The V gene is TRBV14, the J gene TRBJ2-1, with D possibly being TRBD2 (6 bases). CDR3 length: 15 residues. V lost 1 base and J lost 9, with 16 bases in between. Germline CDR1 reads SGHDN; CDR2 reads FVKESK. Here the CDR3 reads CASSQADLALVEQFF. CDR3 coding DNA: TGTGCCAGCAGCCAAGCGGATCTAGCGTTAGTTGAGCAGTTCTTC.

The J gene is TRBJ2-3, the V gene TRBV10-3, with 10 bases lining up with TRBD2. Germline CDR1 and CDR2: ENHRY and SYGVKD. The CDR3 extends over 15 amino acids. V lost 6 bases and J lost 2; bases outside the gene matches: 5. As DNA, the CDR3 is TGTGCCATCAGCCTAGCGGGGGCCCTCACAGATACGCAGTATTTT. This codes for CAISLAGALTDTQYF.

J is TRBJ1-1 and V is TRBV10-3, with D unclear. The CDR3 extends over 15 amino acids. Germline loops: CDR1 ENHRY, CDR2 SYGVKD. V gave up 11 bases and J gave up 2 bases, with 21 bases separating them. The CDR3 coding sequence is TGTGCCGCCCGGGGTCCGGGGTTGATAAACACTGAAGCTTTCTTT. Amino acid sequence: CAARGPGLINTEAFF.

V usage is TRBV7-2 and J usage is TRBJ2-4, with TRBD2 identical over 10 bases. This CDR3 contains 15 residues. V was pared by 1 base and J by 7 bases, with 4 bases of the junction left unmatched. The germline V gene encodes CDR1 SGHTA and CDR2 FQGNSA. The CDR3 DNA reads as TGTGCCAGCAGCTTAGGACTAGCGGGCTTTAACATTCAGTACTTC. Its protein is CASSLGLAGFNIQYF.